The following is a T cell receptor beta chain sequence with its context. Its antigen is as yet unknown. This sample stems from a study of PD-1 blockade in mismatch repair-deficient tumors. Notes on the study in general: Tumor-resident clones, often absent from pretreatment blood, expanded after pembrolizumab and then contracted.

All patients were mismatch repair deficient, assessed by either PCR or immunohistochemistry. TCR sequencing covered a few patients who responded to pembrolizumab. Clones were read by immunoSEQ multiplex PCR, and TCRdb kept only the in-frame ones, dropping some. The profile shows about 120,000 clones, about nine tenths of them singletons. V shed 11 bases, J shed 15 bases, and the junction held 15 bases outside the gene matches. The CDR3 is 12 residues long. The germline V gene encodes CDR1 SEHNR and CDR2 FQNEAQ (reference sequence). Specimen: peripheral blood, collected almost 74 weeks after starting pembrolizumab. The chain recombines TRBV7-9 with TRBJ2-4; 8 bases map to TRBD1. The TCR comes from an adult with mismatch repair-deficient cancer. As DNA, the CDR3 is TGTGCCTCCGAACAACCTACAGGGGGAGGGTACTTC. Its protein is CASEQPTGGGYF.